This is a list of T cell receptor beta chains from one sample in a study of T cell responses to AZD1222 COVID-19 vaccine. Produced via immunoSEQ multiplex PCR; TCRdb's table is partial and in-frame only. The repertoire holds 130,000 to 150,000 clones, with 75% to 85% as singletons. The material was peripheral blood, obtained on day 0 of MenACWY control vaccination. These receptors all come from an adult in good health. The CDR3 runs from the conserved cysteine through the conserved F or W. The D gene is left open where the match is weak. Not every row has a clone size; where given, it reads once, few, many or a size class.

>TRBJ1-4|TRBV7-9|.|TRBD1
TGTGCCAGCAGCATGGGACAGCTTAATGAAAAACTGTTTTTT
CASSMGQLNEKLFF
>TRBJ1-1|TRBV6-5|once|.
TGTGCCAGCACCCGAACTGAAGCTTTCTTT
CASTRTEAFF
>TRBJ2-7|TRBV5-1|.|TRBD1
TGCGCCAGCACCAGGGACAGGGGGATTACCTACGAGCAGTACTTC
CASTRDRGITYEQYF
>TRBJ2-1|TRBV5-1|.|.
TGCGCCAGCAGCTTGGAGGGGGTTTCCTACAATGAGCAGTTCTTC
CASSLEGVSYNEQFF
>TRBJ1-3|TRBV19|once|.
TGTGCCAGTAACCGCCGGGCAGACTCCTCTGGAAACACCATATATTTT
CASNRRADSSGNTIYF
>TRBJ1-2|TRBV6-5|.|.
TGTGCCAGCAGTTACTCGGTTCAGATTCCGAGCTACACCTTC
CASSYSVQIPSYTF
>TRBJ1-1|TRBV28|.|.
TGTGCCAGCAGCAACGGTGCTGAAGCTTTCTTT
CASSNGAEAFF
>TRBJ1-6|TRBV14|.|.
TGTGCCAGCAGCCCGGGTCCCGGTCGGGCTTCCGATTCACCCCTCCACTTT
CASSPGPGRASDSPLHF
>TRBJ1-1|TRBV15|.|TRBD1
TGTGCCACCTGGGACAGGGCGGTTAACACTGAAGCTTTCTTT
CATWDRAVNTEAFF
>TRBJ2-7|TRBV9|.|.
TGTGCCAGCAGCGTAGCCCCGGGGGACTCCTACGAGCAGTACTTC
CASSVAPGDSYEQYF
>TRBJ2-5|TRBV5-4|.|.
TGTGCCAGCAGCCCTGGACCGGGCTCGGAGACCCAGTACTTC
CASSPGPGSETQYF
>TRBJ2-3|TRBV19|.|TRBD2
TGTGCCGGGTCTACTCTAGCGGGGGGGCCATATGGTACGCAGTATTTT
CAGSTLAGGPYGTQYF
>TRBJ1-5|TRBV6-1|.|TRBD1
TGTGCCAGCCGTAAGGGGGCGCGGGCTGAACAGCCCCAGCATTTT
CASRKGARAEQPQHF
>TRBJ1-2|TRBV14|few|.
TGTGCCAGCAGCCATTTCCCAGGTGGCTACACCTTC
CASSHFPGGYTF
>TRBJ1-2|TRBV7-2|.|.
TGTGCCAGCAGCCCCGGATCCCGACCAGGTGGCTACACCTTC
CASSPGSRPGGYTF
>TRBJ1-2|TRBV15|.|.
TGTGCCACCAGCAGAGAACTTAACTCCTATGGCTACACCTTC
CATSRELNSYGYTF
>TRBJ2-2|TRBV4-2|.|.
TGTGCCAGCAGCCAAGGACAGTACGAGGACACCGGGGAGCTGTTTTTT
CASSQGQYEDTGELFF
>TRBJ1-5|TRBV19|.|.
TGTGCCAGTACCGGGGGGGCGGTGGGAGTCAATCAGCCCCAGCATTTT
CASTGGAVGVNQPQHF
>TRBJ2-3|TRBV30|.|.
TGTGCCTGGAAGTCCGATCCCAACACAGATACGCAGTATTTT
CAWKSDPNTDTQYF
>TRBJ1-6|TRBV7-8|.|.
TGTGCCAGCAGTCCCGACTCGAGATCACCCCTCCACTTT
CASSPDSRSPLHF
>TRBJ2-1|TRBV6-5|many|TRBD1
TGTGCCAGCAGGGTAACTCAGGGGGCACGGGAGCAGTTCTTC
CASRVTQGAREQFF
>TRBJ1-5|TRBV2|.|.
TGTGCCAGCACAAGAGGCGTAGGTCAGCCCCAGCATTTT
CASTRGVGQPQHF
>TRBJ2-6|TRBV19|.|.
TGTGCCAGTAGTATACAAACGGGGGCAAGCTCTGGGGCCAACGTCCTGACTTTC
CASSIQTGASSGANVLTF
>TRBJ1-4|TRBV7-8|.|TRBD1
TGTGCCAGCAGCCCACAGACAGGGACTAATGAAAAACTGTTTTTT
CASSPQTGTNEKLFF
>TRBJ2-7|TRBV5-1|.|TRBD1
TGCGCCAGCAGCTTCACAGGGGGTCATGACGAGCAGTACTTC
CASSFTGGHDEQYF
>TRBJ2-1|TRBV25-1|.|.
TGTGCCAGCAGTGAATTGGGGACATCCCCACCCTTCTTC
CASSELGTSPPFF
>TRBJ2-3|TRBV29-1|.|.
TGCAGCGTTGAATATCCTATGGAGCGGCGCACAGATACGCAGTATTTT
CSVEYPMERRTDTQYF
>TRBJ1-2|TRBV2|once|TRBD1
TGTGCCAGCAGTTTAAAGGGACAGACCCGAAGCGGCTACACCTTC
CASSLKGQTRSGYTF
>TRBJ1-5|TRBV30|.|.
TGTGCCTGGGCTGCAGATAGCAATCAGCCCCAGCATTTT
CAWAADSNQPQHF
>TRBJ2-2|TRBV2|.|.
TGTGCCAGCAGCTCCCGGGACACCGCCGGGGAGCTGTTTTTT
CASSSRDTAGELFF
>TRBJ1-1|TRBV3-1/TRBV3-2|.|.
TGTGCCAGCAGCCAAACAGGGAACACTGAAGCTTTCTTT
CASSQTGNTEAFF
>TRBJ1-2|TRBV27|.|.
TGTGCCAGCAGTTTAAGGGGGGCATGGGAAGGCTACACCTTC
CASSLRGAWEGYTF
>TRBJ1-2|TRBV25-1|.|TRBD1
TGTGCCAGCACCAGGACAGGGGAGGGTGGCTACACCTTC
CASTRTGEGGYTF
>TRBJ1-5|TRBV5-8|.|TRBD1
TGTGCCAGCAGCCGGACAGGGGGGAGCAATCAGCCCCAGCATTTT
CASSRTGGSNQPQHF
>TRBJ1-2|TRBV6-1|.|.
TGTGCCAGCAGTGAATGGGGCAGGGGCCTTAACTATGGCTACACCTTC
CASSEWGRGLNYGYTF
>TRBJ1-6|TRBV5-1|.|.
TGCGCCAGCAGCTTGGACCTTTATAATTCACCCCTCCACTTT
CASSLDLYNSPLHF
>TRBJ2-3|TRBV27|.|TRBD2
TGTGCCAGCAGTTTATTAGGCGGGGGAGGCACAGATACGCAGTATTTT
CASSLLGGGGTDTQYF
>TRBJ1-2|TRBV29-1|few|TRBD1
TGCAGCGTTTCACAGGGGACTGTCGGAGGCTACACCTTC
CSVSQGTVGGYTF
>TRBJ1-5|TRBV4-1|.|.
TGCGCCAGCAGCCCTCGTTGGGGGGGGACCGATAGCAATCAGCCCCAGCATTTT
CASSPRWGGTDSNQPQHF
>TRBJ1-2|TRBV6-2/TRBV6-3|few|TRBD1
TGTGCCAGCAGTTATGAGTGGACAGGGTATGGCTACACCTTC
CASSYEWTGYGYTF
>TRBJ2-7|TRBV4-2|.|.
TGTGCCAGCAGCCACGTGCTAGGCTACGAGCAGTACTTC
CASSHVLGYEQYF
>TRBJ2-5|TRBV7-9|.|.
TGTGCCAGCAGCCAGGGACAACTGTACCAAGAGACCCAGTACTTC
CASSQGQLYQETQYF
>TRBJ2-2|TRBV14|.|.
TGTGCCAGCAGCTCAATGGGGGCTATAAGGACCGGGGAGCTGTTTTTT
CASSSMGAIRTGELFF
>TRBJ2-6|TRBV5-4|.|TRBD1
TGTGCCAGCAGCTTCCGGCAGGGGGCCCACTCTGGGGCCAACGTCCTGACTTTC
CASSFRQGAHSGANVLTF
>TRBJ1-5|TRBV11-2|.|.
TGTGCCAGCAGCTTTTCCGGGACAAACAATCAGCCCCAGCATTTT
CASSFSGTNNQPQHF
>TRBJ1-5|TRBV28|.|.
TGTGCCAGCAGTTTAGGGATGGGGAACAATCAGCCCCAGCATTTT
CASSLGMGNNQPQHF
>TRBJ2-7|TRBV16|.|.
TGTGCCAGCAGCCATTACGACACTGAGGGAGACGAGCAGTACTTC
CASSHYDTEGDEQYF
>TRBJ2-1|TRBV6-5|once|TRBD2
TGTGCCAGCAGGCTAAAGGGACTAGCGGGGGGGGAGCAGTTCTTC
CASRLKGLAGGEQFF
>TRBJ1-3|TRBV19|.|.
TGTGCCACCGGTCCTGGAAACACCATATATTTT
CATGPGNTIYF
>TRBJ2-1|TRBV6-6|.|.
TGTGCCAGTCGGGACTCGAGCTCCTACAATGAGCAGTTCTTC
CASRDSSSYNEQFF
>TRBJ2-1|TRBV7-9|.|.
TGTGCCAGCAGCCCACAAGCGAAGGAGATCTACAATGAGCAGTTCTTC
CASSPQAKEIYNEQFF
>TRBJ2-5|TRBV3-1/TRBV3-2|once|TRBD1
TGTGCCAGCAGCCAGGGACAGGTAAAAGAGACCCAGTACTTC
CASSQGQVKETQYF
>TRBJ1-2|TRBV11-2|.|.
TGTGCCAGCAGCTTAGATCGGCAGAACAACTATGGCTACACCTTC
CASSLDRQNNYGYTF
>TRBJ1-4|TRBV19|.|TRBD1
TGTGCCAGTAGCCGACAGGGGGCAAGAGGTGAAAAACTGTTTTTT
CASSRQGARGEKLFF
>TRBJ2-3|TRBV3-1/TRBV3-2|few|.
TGTGCCAGCAGCCGGGTGGGGGAAGGAGGTGACGATACGCAGTATTTT
CASSRVGEGGDDTQYF
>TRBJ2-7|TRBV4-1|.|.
TGCGCCAGCAGCCAAGATAAGACACAAAGGCAGCAGTACTTC
CASSQDKTQRQQYF